This T cell receptor (beta chain) was sequenced during a study of T cells in Graves' hyperthyroidism and ophthalmopathy. Study summary: Peripheral blood was collected at initial diagnosis, before any treatment. Study-wide findings and caveats: The majority of expanded thyroid clonotypes above 0.001 also appeared in blood.

This clonotype was observed a few times. Its cognate antigen is unknown. Germline CDR1 is LNHDA and CDR2 is SQIVND (reference sequence). Trimming cost V 8 bases and J 2 bases; bases outside gene matches: 12. The CDR3 has 17 residues. These patients, aged 18 to 65, had recently diagnosed hyperthyroidism lasting under 2 months. RNA transcripts gave rise to amplified TCR beta CDR3 regions. Carried out on the TCR CDR3, a first-round RT-PCR used the HTBI primer set. TCRdb used MiXCR to reprocess the multiplex PCR reads, holding one entry per CDR3 protein. The sample consists of fewer than 400,000 distinct CDR3 sequences, 15% to 19% of them appearing once.

The source material was blood. The rearrangement uses TRBV19 and TRBJ2-5; 12 nucleotides match TRBD2. The sequence came from a woman aged 18-29 years with Graves' hyperthyroidism that later progressed to Graves' ophthalmopathy. CDR3 DNA: TGTGCCAGTGGCTCGGGGGTAACTAGCGGGGGGCAAGAGACCCAGTACTTC. Protein: CASGSGVTSGGQETQYF.